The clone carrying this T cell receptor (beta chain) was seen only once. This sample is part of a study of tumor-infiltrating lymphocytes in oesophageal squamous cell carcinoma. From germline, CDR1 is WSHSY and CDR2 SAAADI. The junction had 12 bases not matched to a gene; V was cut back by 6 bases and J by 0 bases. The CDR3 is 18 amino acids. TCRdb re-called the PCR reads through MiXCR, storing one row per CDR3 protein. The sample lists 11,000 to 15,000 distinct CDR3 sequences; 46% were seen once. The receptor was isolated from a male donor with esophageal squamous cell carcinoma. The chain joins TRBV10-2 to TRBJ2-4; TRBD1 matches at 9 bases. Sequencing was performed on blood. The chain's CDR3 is CASRGILGQGLAKNIQYF. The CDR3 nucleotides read TGCGCCAGCAGAGGAATTCTGGGACAGGGCTTAGCCAAAAACATTCAGTACTTC.